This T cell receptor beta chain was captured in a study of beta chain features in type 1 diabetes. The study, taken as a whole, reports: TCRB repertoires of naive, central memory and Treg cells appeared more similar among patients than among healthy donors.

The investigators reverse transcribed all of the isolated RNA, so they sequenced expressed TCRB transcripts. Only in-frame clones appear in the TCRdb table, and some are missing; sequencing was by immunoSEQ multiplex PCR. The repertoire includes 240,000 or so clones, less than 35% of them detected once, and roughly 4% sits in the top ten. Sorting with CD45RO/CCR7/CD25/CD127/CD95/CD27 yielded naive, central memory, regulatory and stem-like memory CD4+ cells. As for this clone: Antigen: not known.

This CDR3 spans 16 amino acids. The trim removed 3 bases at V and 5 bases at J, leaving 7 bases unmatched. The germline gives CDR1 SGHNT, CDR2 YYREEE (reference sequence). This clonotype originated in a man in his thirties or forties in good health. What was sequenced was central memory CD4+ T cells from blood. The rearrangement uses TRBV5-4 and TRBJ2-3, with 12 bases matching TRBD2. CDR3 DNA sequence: TGTGCCAGCAGCTCGTGGACTAGCGGGGAAAAAGATACGCAGTATTTT. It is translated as CASSSWTSGEKDTQYF.